One sample yielded the 30 T cell receptor beta chains listed below, sequenced in a study of blood T cell repertoires in COVID-19. Profiled with immunoSEQ multiplex PCR; TCRdb holds only in-frame clones, not every one. This table has over 200,000 clones, more than 75% appearing once. The sequencing sample was made of peripheral blood. These receptors all come from a woman aged 40 to 50 who had recovered from COVID-19.

The rearrangement joins TRBV9 to TRBJ2-1; D remains unclear. The ends were cut back, 3 bases at V and 0 bases at J, with 4 bases in the middle. CDR3 length equals 13 residues. Per germline, CDR1 SGDLS and CDR2 YYNGEE. This chain's CDR3 is CASSASSYNEQFF. The CDR3 DNA reads TGTGCCAGCAGCGCCTCCTCCTACAATGAGCAGTTCTTC. The whole variable domain, remainder taken from reference TRBV9 and TRBJ2-1, is DSGVTQTPKHLITATGQRVTLRCSPRSGDLSVYWYQQSLDQGLQFLIQYYNGEERAKGNILERFSAQQFPDLHSELNLSSLELGDSALYFCASSASSYNEQFFGPGTRLTVL.

This chain links TRBV28 with TRBJ2-6; 8 bases are a match to TRBD2. V shed 6 bases, J shed 1 base, and the junction held 2 bases outside the gene matches. In germline, CDR1 is MDHEN, CDR2 SYDVKM. This CDR3 has 15 residues. CDR3 residues: CASSTGGSGANVLTF. CDR3 DNA sequence: TGTGCCAGCAGCACGGGAGGGTCTGGGGCCAACGTCCTGACTTTC. Using reference TRBV28 and TRBJ2-6 for the parts outside the CDR3, the full variable domain is DVKVTQSSRYLVKRTGEKVFLECVQDMDHENMFWYRQDPGLGLRLIYFSYDVKMKEKGDIPEGYSVSREKKERFSLILESASTNQTSMYLCASSTGGSGANVLTFGAGSRLTVL.

CDR3 DNA: TGTGCCAGCAGGACAGGGGCGGGCACCGGGGAGCTGTTTTTT. The encoded protein is CASRTGAGTGELFF. The chain combines TRBV6-6 with TRBJ2-2, with 8 bases matching TRBD1. Germline V gene lookup returns CDR1 MNHNY and CDR2 SVGAGI (reference sequence). The CDR3 extends over 14 amino acids. Trimming took 6 bases from V and 4 from J; bases not matched to a gene: 4.

The chain employs TRBV10-2 and TRBJ2-7; 7 bases are a match to TRBD1. CDR1 and CDR2 (germline): WSHSY, SAAADI. V shed 4 bases and J 4 bases; nucleotides not matched to a gene: 4. There are 13 residues in the CDR3. The CDR3 sequence: CASSVTQGYEQYV. The CDR3 nucleotides are TGCGCCAGCAGTGTAACACAGGGGTACGAGCAGTACGTC.

The chain couples TRBV7-9 to TRBJ2-2; TRBD2 agrees at 8 bases. V shed 5 bases, J shed 0 bases, and the junction held 20 bases outside the gene matches. The CDR3 is 21 residues long. CDR1 and CDR2 from the germline V gene are SEHNR and FQNEAQ (reference sequence). The CDR3 DNA is TGTGCCAGCAGCATAAGCGGGGGTGTAAACCGGGGCGGGCCGAACACCGGGGAGCTGTTTTTT. This codes for CASSISGGVNRGGPNTGELFF.

The chain uses TRBV7-3 and TRBJ2-2; D possibly corresponds to TRBD2 (5 bases). The CDR3 spans 14 residues. Germline CDR1 and CDR2: SGHTA and FQGTGA. V was cut by 5 bases and J by 3 bases, with 10 bases left in between. The CDR3 loop reads CASSPDFYTGELFF. For the CDR3, the DNA is TGTGCCAGCAGCCCGGACTTTTACACCGGGGAGCTGTTTTTT.

This clone showed up just a few times. The J gene is TRBJ1-2, the V gene TRBV7-2; D possibly corresponds to TRBD1 (6 bases). CDR3 length: 14 residues. The ends were cut back, 5 bases at V and 6 bases at J, with 16 bases in the middle. Germline CDR1 SGHTA, CDR2 FQGNSA. The CDR3, as DNA: TGTGCCAGCAGCCCCTTCCGGGGGGCGGATGGCTACACCTTC. Protein sequence: CASSPFRGADGYTF.

The chain has TRBV14 and TRBJ1-2; D remains ambiguous. From germline, CDR1 is SGHDN and CDR2 FVKESK. V lost 1 base, J lost 4 bases, and 7 bases lay in between. The CDR3 runs 13 residues. Written as DNA, the CDR3 is TGTGCCAGCAGCCAAGGCGGGTTCTATGGCTACACCTTC. Translation: CASSQGGFYGYTF. Supplemented by reference TRBV14 and TRBJ1-2, the full variable domain reads EAGVTQFPSHSVIEKGQTVTLRCDPISGHDNLYWYRRVMGKEIKFLLHFVKESKQDESGMPNNRFLAERTGGTYSTLKVQPAELEDSGVYFCASSQGGFYGYTFGSGTRLTVV.

The V gene is TRBV27, the J gene TRBJ2-2; 11 bases match TRBD2. V lost 5 bases to trimming and J lost 6 bases; unmatched junction nucleotides: 11. Germline assignment: CDR1 MNHEY and CDR2 SMNVEV (reference sequence). This CDR3 has 17 residues. CDR3 in amino acids: CASSPPWVAGGPGELFF. The CDR3 DNA is TGTGCCAGCAGTCCCCCCTGGGTAGCGGGAGGGCCCGGGGAGCTGTTTTTT.

The chain has TRBV2 and TRBJ2-1; 11 bases map to TRBD2. CDR3 length: 13 residues. Germline V lookup: CDR1 SNHLY, CDR2 FYNNEI. Losses at the gene ends were 6 bases for V and 7 bases for J; bases not matched to a gene: 2. The CDR3 coding sequence is TGTGCCAGCAGGGCTAGCGGGAGGAATGAGCAGTTCTTC. Translated, it gives CASRASGRNEQFF.

A word on this clone: Within the sample, other DNA sequences also encode this same CDR3. CDR3 sequence: CASSLGRYNEQFF. DNA for the CDR3: TGTGCCAGCAGTTTAGGGCGTTACAATGAGCAGTTCTTC. This chain uses TRBV27 with TRBJ2-1; D uncertain. V lost 2 bases and J lost 4, with 6 bases in between. The CDR3 contains 13 residues. CDR1 is MNHEY, CDR2 SMNVEV, per germline (reference sequence).

The chain couples TRBV5-6 to TRBJ2-1; tentative D call: TRBD1 (6 bases). The germline gives CDR1 SGHDT, CDR2 YYEEEE. CDR3 length: 13 residues. Trimming took off 7 bases at V and 3 bases at J, with 11 bases between the two ends. CDR3 region: CASGPRGYNEQFF. CDR3 nucleotides: TGTGCCAGCGGCCCCAGGGGCTACAATGAGCAGTTCTTC.

The gene calls are TRBV18 and TRBJ2-1; TRBD2 is a possible D gene (5 bases). The CDR3 totals 16 residues. From germline, CDR1 is KGHSH and CDR2 LQKENI. Trimming took 6 bases from V and 0 from J, leaving 15 bases between them. The CDR3 region is CASSPVSRASYNEQFF. The CDR3, as DNA: TGTGCCAGCTCCCCGGTTTCGCGGGCCTCCTACAATGAGCAGTTCTTC.

The chain has TRBV19 and TRBJ1-2; tentatively, D is TRBD1 (5 bases). Per the germline V gene, CDR1 is LNHDA and CDR2 is SQIVND (reference sequence). Trimming took 3 bases from V and 7 from J, leaving 12 bases between them. The CDR3 loop spans 13 amino acids. The chain's CDR3 is CASSIWGSGGYTF. The CDR3 nucleotides read TGTGCCAGTAGTATCTGGGGCTCCGGTGGCTACACCTTC.

The chain employs TRBV18 and TRBJ1-2; no clear D gene. Germline CDR1 KGHSH, CDR2 LQKENI. The V and J ends lost 3 bases and 2 bases respectively, with 10 bases between them. This CDR3 is built from 14 residues. CDR3 loop: CASSPSTDNYGYTF. The CDR3 bases are TGTGCCAGCTCACCCTCGACTGACAACTATGGCTACACCTTC.

This chain connects TRBV11-3 to TRBJ2-1; a possible D gene is TRBD2 (5 bases). The germline gives CDR1 SGHNT, CDR2 YENEEA. V lost 6 bases and J lost 0, with 12 bases in between. CDR3 length: 15 amino acids. CDR3 coding DNA: TGTGCCAGCAGGAAGGACTGGAGCTCCTACAATGAGCAGTTCTTC. Protein: CASRKDWSSYNEQFF.

This chain uses TRBV19 with TRBJ2-1; TRBD2 matches at 16 bases. This CDR3 is built from 17 residues. Germline V lookup: CDR1 LNHDA, CDR2 SQIVND (reference sequence). With V trimmed by 5 bases and J by 2 bases, 3 bases remained unmatched. CDR3 in amino acids: CASSLGTSGRAYNEQFF. CDR3 nucleotide sequence: TGTGCCAGTAGTCTGGGGACTAGCGGGAGGGCCTACAATGAGCAGTTCTTC.

V and J are TRBV9 and TRBJ2-1, with TRBD2 as a possible D gene (5 bases). Germline CDR1 is SGDLS and CDR2 is YYNGEE. V was cut by 3 bases and J by 7 bases, with 17 bases left in between. This CDR3 has 15 amino acids. CDR3 sequence (DNA): TGTGCCAGCAGCGCCGCGCTAGCTTCCAGTAATGAGCAGTTCTTC. Translation: CASSAALASSNEQFF. Looking up the rest from reference TRBV9 and TRBJ2-1 gives the full variable domain: DSGVTQTPKHLITATGQRVTLRCSPRSGDLSVYWYQQSLDQGLQFLIQYYNGEERAKGNILERFSAQQFPDLHSELNLSSLELGDSALYFCASSAALASSNEQFFGPGTRLTVL.

The chain has TRBV11-3 and TRBJ1-2; no clear D gene. Per the germline V gene, CDR1 is SGHNT and CDR2 is YENEEA. V lost 1 base and J lost 4, with 13 bases in between. CDR3 length equals 15 residues. CDR3 residues: CASSLASVAGYGYTF. The CDR3 coding sequence is TGTGCCAGCAGCTTAGCGTCGGTGGCAGGCTATGGCTACACCTTC.

The gene calls are TRBV5-5 and TRBJ1-1; 9 positions agree with TRBD1. Trimming cost V 4 bases and J 1 base; bases outside gene matches: 5. The CDR3 covers 15 residues. The germline gives CDR1 SGHKS, CDR2 YYEKEE (reference sequence). This CDR3 reads CASSPTDRGNTEAFF. CDR3 in DNA: TGTGCCAGCAGCCCAACGGACAGGGGGAACACTGAAGCTTTCTTT.

This clone showed up just a few times. DNA for the CDR3: TGCAGTGGAGAGGGAGGAAACACCATATATTTT. Protein: CSGEGGNTIYF. V is TRBV20-1 and J is TRBJ1-3; no clear D. Looked up from germline, CDR1 is DFQATT and CDR2 is SNEGSKA (reference sequence). V was trimmed by 7 bases and J by 4 bases, leaving 8 bases between them. This CDR3 has 11 amino acids.

This clone has a single count. The chain recombines TRBV11-3 with TRBJ2-3; the match to TRBD2 covers 8 bases. CDR3 length equals 16 residues. V dropped 5 bases and J dropped 8; count of bases not matched to a gene: 15. Germline V gives CDR1 SGHNT, CDR2 YENEEA. As DNA, the CDR3 is TGTGCCAGCAGCAATCGTAGTAGCGGGAAGCTCGGTACGCAGTATTTT. This translates into CASSNRSSGKLGTQYF.

V is TRBV14 and J is TRBJ1-2; tentatively, D is TRBD1 (6 bases). CDR1 SGHDN and CDR2 FVKESK come from the germline V gene. V gave up 3 bases and J gave up 7 bases, with 9 bases separating them. This CDR3 spans 12 amino acids. As DNA, the CDR3 is TGTGCCAGCAGCCAGGGCAGGGGTGGCTACACCTTC. Translating it yields CASSQGRGGYTF.

This clone was seen only once. The rearrangement links TRBV10-3 to TRBJ2-1; a possible D gene is TRBD2 (5 bases). Trimming cost V 10 bases and J 5 bases, with 15 bases left between them. The CDR3 loop spans 13 amino acids. Germline lookup yields CDR1 ENHRY and CDR2 SYGVKD. CDR3 amino acids: CATSRDGDNEQFF. Written as DNA, the CDR3 is TGTGCCACCTCCCGAGACGGGGACAATGAGCAGTTCTTC.

V and J are TRBV11-2 and TRBJ1-2, with 7 bases lining up with TRBD1. The CDR3 totals 17 residues. V lost 1 base, J lost 1 base, and 9 bases stayed unmatched. Germline V lookup: CDR1 SGHAT, CDR2 FQNNGV. The CDR3 spells CASSLGALRDSNYGYTF. The DNA for the CDR3 is TGTGCCAGCAGCTTAGGGGCCCTCCGGGACAGTAACTATGGCTACACCTTC.

The CDR3: CASSPGGAVRAYGYTF. In DNA, the CDR3 is TGTGCCAGCAGCCCCGGGGGGGCCGTGCGGGCCTATGGCTACACCTTC. The rearrangement uses TRBV3-1 (or the pseudogene TRBV3-2) and TRBJ1-2; D is perhaps TRBD1 (6 bases). Germline CDR1 reads LGHDT; CDR2 reads YNNKEL (reference sequence). Trimming took off 4 bases at V and 4 bases at J, with 19 bases between the two ends. The CDR3 has 16 amino acids.

The chain joins TRBV11-2 to TRBJ2-5, with D possibly matching TRBD2 (5 bases). This CDR3 has 15 residues. CDR1 and CDR2 (germline): SGHAT, FQNNGV. V gave up 5 bases and J gave up 2 bases, with 15 bases separating them. The CDR3 DNA follows: TGTGCCAGCAGCCCCGAGGGAGTCGCTCAAGAGACCCAGTACTTC. Protein product: CASSPEGVAQETQYF.

This chain joins TRBV27 and TRBJ1-6; D gene uncertain. This CDR3 is 14 amino acids long. V was trimmed by 3 bases and J by 2 bases, leaving 5 bases between them. The germline V gene encodes CDR1 MNHEY and CDR2 SMNVEV (reference sequence). The CDR3 reads CASSLGPYNSPLHF. The CDR3 DNA reads as TGTGCCAGCAGTTTGGGCCCCTATAATTCACCCCTCCACTTT.

This clone was seen a single time. This chain uses TRBV14 with TRBJ1-2; unclear D gene. CDR1 and CDR2 from the germline V gene are SGHDN and FVKESK. V lost 0 bases, J lost 7 bases, and 9 bases lay in between. The CDR3 runs 13 residues. This CDR3 is CASSQDSRRGYTF. CDR3 nucleotides: TGTGCCAGCAGCCAAGATTCCCGTCGTGGCTACACCTTC. The variable domain in full, with the rest retrieved from reference TRBV14 and TRBJ1-2, is EAGVTQFPSHSVIEKGQTVTLRCDPISGHDNLYWYRRVMGKEIKFLLHFVKESKQDESGMPNNRFLAERTGGTYSTLKVQPAELEDSGVYFCASSQDSRRGYTFGSGTRLTVV.

As to this clone: The sample carries other DNA sequences with the same CDR3. The V gene is TRBV6-2 or TRBV6-3, the J gene TRBJ2-3; the match to TRBD2 covers 7 bases. Germline CDR1 is MNHEY and CDR2 is SVGEGT. CDR3 size: 15 residues. V lost 2 bases and J lost 0; bases outside the gene matches: 2. The CDR3 DNA sequence: TGTGCCAGCAGTTACGGGGGAGGGAGCACAGATACGCAGTATTTT. It codes for CASSYGGGSTDTQYF.